This entry is about one T cell receptor beta chain. Its antigen is undetermined. This sample was included in a study of T cells in localized non-small cell lung cancer. Whole-study findings and limits: Peak T cell clonality was found in uninvolved adjacent lung, exceeding tumor.

The method was immunoSEQ multiplex PCR; TCRdb's version includes in-frame clones alone and lacks a portion of them. In the table there are almost 65,000 clones, 85% to 90% of which are singletons. The V gene's germline CDR1 is SGHTA and CDR2 FQGNSA. The CDR3 is made up of 14 amino acids. Losses at the gene ends were 3 bases for V and 5 bases for J; bases not matched to a gene: 5. The V and J genes are TRBV7-2 and TRBJ2-5, with 8 bases fitting TRBD2. The sequencing here drew on peripheral blood, taken before any cancer treatment. This sequence originates from a woman between 35 and 70 years old with stage I lung adenocarcinoma. The CDR3 region is CASSFVLAGETQYF. The CDR3 nucleotides are TGTGCCAGCAGCTTCGTTTTAGCGGGGGAGACCCAGTACTTC. The whole variable domain, filled in from reference TRBV7-2 and TRBJ2-5, reads GAGVSQSPSNKVTEKGKDVELRCDPISGHTALYWYRQSLGQGLEFLIYFQGNSAPDKSGLPSDRFSAERTGGSVSTLTIQRTQQEDSAVYLCASSFVLAGETQYFGPGTRLLVL.